The clone carrying this T cell receptor (beta chain) is medium-sized within its sample. The antigen is not known. Template-switch 5'RACE cDNA synthesis added a 10-nucleotide unique molecular identifier. MiXCR was run by TCRdb on the 5' RACE reads, yielding one entry per CDR3 protein. Here the sample spans roughly 36,000 distinct CDR3 sequences, 6% to 7.5% being singletons. The data originate from a study of neurological immune-mediated disorders. The study built sorted libraries from more than 900,000 CD4+ or CD8+ T cells. General study findings and limits: Private repertoires in all groups were suggested, as expanded clones shared no CDR3 amino acid sequences across subjects.

This receptor was taken from a man aged 45-60 years in good health. Sequenced input: CD4+ T cells from blood.

The CDR3 bases are TGTGCCACCAGCAGGGGACAAAACAGGGGGCTAAGGGATCAGCCCCAGCATTTT. It yields the protein CATSRGQNRGLRDQPQHF. This sequence joins TRBV15 and TRBJ1-5, with 9 bases aligning to TRBD1. V lost 3 bases to trimming and J lost 5 bases; unmatched junction nucleotides: 14. Germline assignment: CDR1 LNHNV and CDR2 YYDKDF (reference sequence). This CDR3 is built from 18 residues.